This note documents a single T cell receptor beta chain sequence. The CDR3 is 16 amino acids. With V trimmed by 5 bases and J by 9 bases, 12 bases remained unmatched. The germline V gene encodes CDR1 SGHRS and CDR2 YFSETQ. The method was immunoSEQ multiplex PCR; TCRdb's version includes in-frame clones alone and lacks a portion of them. The profile shows 200,000 to 250,000 clones, 80% to 85% of them singletons. The data were obtained in a study of blood T cell repertoires in COVID-19. On the study more broadly: COVID-19 samples, acute and convalescent, were from the United States, Italy and Spain. T cells, B-cell-depleted T cells, or PBMCs provided the cDNA or gDNA that served as material.

V is TRBV5-1 and J is TRBJ2-1, with 12 bases lining up with TRBD2. Sequenced material: peripheral blood. The receptor was isolated from a woman aged 25 to 39 who had recovered from COVID-19. The CDR3 DNA follows: TGCGCCAGCAGGATCCAAGGGCTAGCGGGAGGGGGTGAGCAGTTCTTC. As protein: CASRIQGLAGGGEQFF.